This T cell receptor (beta chain) was identified during a study of human T cells and chemical hapten exposure. Study at large: Patch tests containing 0.01% DPC, applied to the upper back, were read at 6 days.

As for time point: patch test 2, 6 weeks after DPC sensitization. Regarding treatment: therapeutic diphenylcyclopropenone sensitization with weekly scalp DPC. Patch tests were applied only after blood draws. Study-level results: No shift was seen in TCRs above 1 in 1000 frequency with DPC sensitization. A positive correlation with patch test score was shown by PT1 expanded TCR counts.

Note on this clonotype: The antigen is unknown.

Via MiXCR, TCRdb re-called the RACE reads, giving one row per CDR3 protein. Of just over 350,000 distinct CDR3 sequences listed, about 6.3% are singletons. The sequences come from whole blood, collected in connection with sensitization to the hapten diphenylcyclopropenone (DPC). The clonotype originates from a woman under 30 with alopecia areata. Some clones in this sample may be carry-over from other donors' samples.

This chain's CDR3 is CASSLGLAEAYEQYF. The DNA of the CDR3 is TGTGCCAGCAGCCTGGGACTAGCCGAGGCCTACGAGCAGTACTTC. The chain has TRBV6-2 or TRBV6-3 and TRBJ2-7, with 9 nucleotides matching TRBD2. Trimming removed 6 bases from V and 2 bases from J; junction bases left unmatched: 8. The CDR3 is 15 residues long. CDR1 is MNHEY and CDR2 is SVGEGT in the germline V gene.